The source of this TCR beta chain is a study of shared clonotypes between healthy human individuals. All donors qualified as healthy HIV-negative adults and had experienced no recent acute infections or vaccinations. Those who donated, Caucasian adults without exception, all lived in Nashville, Tennessee. At the deep level, the assay was run. The authors ran unsorted PBMC replicate PCRs on around 320 ng DNA, tens of thousands of T cell genomes. Libraries were prepared by immunoSEQ multiplex PCR; TCRdb keeps only in-frame clonotypes and omits some of them. Of about half a million clones in the sample, roughly 85% were seen once. To note about this clone: Additional DNA sequences in this sample encode the identical CDR3.

The germline V and J ends were trimmed by 0 bases and 0 bases, with 7 bases remaining between them. There are 15 residues in the CDR3. CDR1 and CDR2 (germline): SGHNT, YYREEE (reference sequence). The chain is built from TRBV5-4 and TRBJ2-1; no reliable D call. The sequenced sample was PBMCs. The source of this sequence is a woman aged 35 to 49 in good health. Some clones in this sample may be carry-over from other donors' samples. The CDR3 loop reads CASSLDTSSYNEQFF. The CDR3 DNA reads as TGTGCCAGCAGCTTGGATACAAGCTCCTACAATGAGCAGTTCTTC.